This T cell receptor (beta chain) was sequenced for a study of cytomegalovirus exposure and HLA in healthy donors. Germline CDR1 MDHEN, CDR2 SYDVKM. V shed 3 bases, J shed 7 bases, and the junction held 13 bases outside the gene matches. CDR3 length: 17 amino acids. General study results and limits: The study put some 150 TCR beta chains on its list as cytomegalovirus-associated. One later analysis, an examination of the 100 to 150 validation repertoires, found that first-cohort TCR clusters tended to co-occur in them.

Separate from the approximately 650-subject first cohort, the roughly 120-subject validation cohort was the one that the donors belonged to. This table comes from immunoSEQ multiplex PCR, and its TCRdb copy is limited to in-frame clones, with some not included. The repertoire holds about 160,000 clones, 70% to 90% seen once, with roughly 5.7% in the top ten. Concerning this clone itself: Its matching antigen is unknown.

The V and J genes are TRBV28 and TRBJ1-4; 8 bases fit TRBD1. Sequencing input: PBMCs. The TCR comes from a woman younger than 45 in good health and CMV-seronegative. CDR3 region: CASSLGSSRGLIEKLFF. DNA for the CDR3: TGTGCCAGCAGTTTGGGGAGTAGCAGGGGGCTAATTGAAAAACTGTTTTTT.